Only a few counts were recorded for the clone carrying this T cell receptor (beta chain). Trimming took 6 bases from V and 8 from J; bases not matched to a gene: 14. The CDR3 is 14 residues long. Germline V gene data show CDR1 as SQVTM and CDR2 as ANQGSEA. TCRdb reanalysed the reads using MiXCR and keeps one entry per CDR3 protein. The table has around 450,000 distinct CDR3 sequences, around 32% seen once. The source of the sample is a study of T cell repertoires in cytomegalovirus infection. The source material was PBMCs. The receptor comes from a human donor in good health (CMV status not recorded). Some clones in this sample may be carry-over from other donors' samples. The chain has TRBV29-1 and TRBJ1-2; 8 bases agree with TRBD1. Here the CDR3 DNA reads TGCAGCGTCACAGAGGAAACAGGGGGGAGAGGCTACACCTTC. It is translated as CSVTEETGGRGYTF.